The T cell receptor beta chain described here comes from a study of brain T cells in children with intractable seizures (dated by TCRdb to the early 2020s). For the wider study: As a first screen for immune gene transcripts, resected brain tissue from approximately 50 pediatric epilepsy surgery cases was run on a NanoString immunology panel. Among the approximately twelve selected surgery cases, pre-surgery blood was additionally sequenced for eight, leaving four cases with brain tissue only. Results the study describes overall, beyond this receptor: Because pre- and post-surgery blood were sequenced to different depths, clones absent from the pre-surgery sample may reflect undersampling. Viral specificity was inferred solely from CDR3 sequence similarity, and the HCMV serostatus of the patients was not known. The top 50 brain clonotypes contained both public and private clones, and in each case the most abundant public CDR3 closely resembled known HCMV, EBV or influenza A epitope-specific CDR3s.

Notes on this clone: Its antigen remains undetermined. Within one base of it there is no much larger clone, and no base qualities were kept.

Measured from the cysteine to the phenylalanine, the CDR3 is 15 residues long. Just CDR3 DNA is preserved here, 45 bases in frame from base 1. The germline V gene specifies SNHLY as CDR1 and FYNNEI as CDR2. The germline ends are 17 bases apart after V is trimmed by 4 bases and J by 7 bases. In light of the paper, this sample's time point label describes: resected brain tissue, or blood drawn just prior to surgery. The surgery cases with the highest brain T cell transcript signatures were chosen for TCR beta chain sequencing of brain tissue, and also of blood when blood was available. Before surgery, the patients had been given at least one anti-epileptic drug. The TCR-sequenced patients were children whose drug-resistant epilepsy was caused by tuberous sclerosis complex, focal cortical dysplasia, Rasmussen encephalitis or hemimegalencephaly. Brain samples were frozen blocks of fresh involved resected tissue taken at epilepsy surgery. The Monarch genomic DNA purification kit was used to extract bulk genomic DNA from unsorted brain tissue and from whole blood.

The immunoSEQ assay was applied to genomic DNA to generate the TCR beta chain sequences. The authors' pipeline ran thus. CDR3 sequences that did not begin with the conserved framework cysteine at position 104 were removed manually. To get clonality, the normalized Shannon's Diversity Index was subtracted from one, giving values from 0 (maximal diversity) to 1 (oligoclonal). Differences in the frequency of the same CDR3 between samples, such as brain versus blood, were assessed with chi-squared comparison-of-proportions tests. Public clonotypes were found through immuneACCESS searches, while the VDJdb browser was used to judge similarity to known antiviral clonotypes. Drawn from immuneACCESS, this table holds only the in-frame rearrangements with V and J called that TCRdb kept. Clones are partly lost; checked studies trace under half to an unresolved V gene and leave the rest unexplained. V and J calls and clone size are given by that table; D and trimming were obtained from the DNA. The sample profile shows several thousand clones; roughly four fifths of them were found once. The ten largest clones capture 9% to 10% of the sample.

The sample in question was resected brain tissue, obtained at surgery. The V and J genes are TRBV2 and TRBJ1-5; TRBD1 is a possible D gene, resting on 5 matching bases. This receptor was identified in a boy under two years old with tuberous sclerosis and intractable seizures. The CDR3 loop reads CASSVEGRNRQPQHF. The nucleotides are TGTGCCAGCAGTGTCGAGGGGAGGAACCGGCAGCCCCAGCATTTT. The entire variable domain, with the stretches around the CDR3 drawn from the reference TRBV2 and TRBJ1-5 proteins, is EPEVTQTPSHQVTQMGQEVILRCVPISNHLYFYWYRQILGQKVEFLVSFYNNEISEKSEIFDDQFSVERPDGSNFTLKIRSTKLEDSAMYFCASSVEGRNRQPQHFGDGTRLSIL.